This is a list of T cell receptor beta chains from one sample in a study of T cells in Graves' hyperthyroidism and ophthalmopathy. One entry per CDR3 protein results from TCRdb running MiXCR on the multiplex PCR reads. The sample consists of around 250,000 distinct CDR3 sequences, roughly 15% of them appearing once. Sequencing used blood. The receptors shown here come from a woman aged 40 to 50 with Graves' hyperthyroidism that later progressed to Graves' ophthalmopathy. Each CDR3 is given without its conserved first and last residue.

v_call: TRBV19
j_call: TRBJ2-7
cdr3_aa: ASSFGHEQY

v_call: TRBV5-5
j_call: TRBJ1-6
cdr3_aa: ASSPGQDNSPLH

v_call: TRBV5-4
j_call: TRBJ1-4
cdr3_aa: ASSYRWGGSNEKLF

v_call: TRBV28
j_call: TRBJ2-7
cdr3_aa: ASSLTSGEQY

v_call: TRBV6-1
j_call: TRBJ2-7
cdr3_aa: ASSVRDSAYEQY

v_call: TRBV29-1
j_call: TRBJ1-1
cdr3_aa: SVGQMNTEAF

v_call: TRBV9
j_call: TRBJ2-3
cdr3_aa: ASSEEAADTQY

v_call: TRBV2
j_call: TRBJ2-4
cdr3_aa: ASSTGVENIQY

v_call: TRBV20-1
j_call: TRBJ1-5
cdr3_aa: SAAWEVEGGLLRPQH

v_call: TRBV18
j_call: TRBJ1-2
cdr3_aa: ASLSGTGNGYT

v_call: TRBV5-6
j_call: TRBJ2-7
cdr3_aa: ASSLDRGRDSVEQY

v_call: TRBV11-2
j_call: TRBJ2-1
cdr3_aa: ASSQGRVDEQF

v_call: TRBV3-1
j_call: TRBJ2-7
cdr3_aa: ASSQVAGLRGYEQY

v_call: TRBV7-2
j_call: TRBJ2-7
cdr3_aa: ASSLSGLVGSKVYEQY

v_call: TRBV24-1
j_call: TRBJ2-1
cdr3_aa: ATSEAGGHNEQF

v_call: TRBV10-3
j_call: TRBJ1-2
cdr3_aa: AISESWTEVGYGYT